The 15 T cell receptor beta chains presented below share a single source sample, sequenced in a study of blood T cell repertoires in COVID-19. The table came from immunoSEQ multiplex PCR; TCRdb's copy has only in-frame clones and leaves some out. Of around 140,000 clones detected, 80% to 90% appear once; the ten largest clones hold over 9%. The sample consisted of PBMCs or T cells enriched from blood (not recorded which). These receptors were collected from a man aged 55 to 69 who had recovered from COVID-19.

The V gene is TRBV2, the J gene TRBJ1-5; tentatively, D is TRBD1 (6 bases). This CDR3 is 14 amino acids long. The V gene lost 7 bases and the J gene lost 0 bases, with 10 bases spanning the gap. The germline V gene encodes CDR1 SNHLY and CDR2 FYNNEI. The chain's CDR3 is CASTDSNSNQPQHF. The CDR3 coding sequence is TGTGCCAGCACGGACAGCAATAGCAATCAGCCCCAGCATTTT.

The genes are TRBV3-1 (or the pseudogene TRBV3-2) and TRBJ1-1, with unresolved D. Germline-derived CDR1 and CDR2 are LGHDT and YNNKEL (reference sequence). The V and J ends lost 0 bases and 9 bases respectively, with 8 bases between them. This CDR3 comprises 12 residues. The CDR3 here is CASSQDRGKAFF. The CDR3 nucleotides read TGTGCCAGCAGCCAAGATCGGGGAAAAGCTTTCTTT.

This chain joins TRBV15 and TRBJ1-3; D call uncertain. The CDR3 is 16 amino acids. Trimming removed 0 bases at V and 0 bases at J, with 9 bases between. Per the germline V gene, CDR1 is LNHNV and CDR2 is YYDKDF (reference sequence). For the CDR3, the DNA is TGTGCCACCAGCAGAGATGTGGCAGTCTCTGGAAACACCATATATTTT. It encodes CATSRDVAVSGNTIYF.

The V call is TRBV2, the J call TRBJ1-5; TRBD1 matches at 7 bases. J was trimmed by 5 bases and V by 5 bases; bases with no gene match: 6. The CDR3 extends over 14 amino acids. CDR1 is SNHLY and CDR2 is FYNNEI in the germline V gene. For the CDR3, the DNA is TGTGCCAGCAGTCGGGACAGCCCAGATCAGCCCCAGCATTTT. Residues: CASSRDSPDQPQHF.

The chain carries TRBV5-6 and TRBJ2-1; TRBD1 matches 9 bases. Trimming removed 3 bases from V and 2 bases from J; junction bases left unmatched: 6. Per germline, CDR1 SGHDT and CDR2 YYEEEE. This CDR3 has 16 residues. CDR3 region: CASSYSGQGTYNEQFF. The DNA of the CDR3 is TGTGCCAGCAGCTACTCTGGACAGGGGACCTACAATGAGCAGTTCTTC.

The J gene is TRBJ2-2, the V gene TRBV19, with TRBD1 matching 10 bases. Trimming at V came to 7 bases and at J to 3 bases, leaving 17 bases not matched to a gene. This CDR3 region has 19 residues. Germline CDR1 reads LNHDA; CDR2 reads SQIVND (reference sequence). CDR3 sequence reads: CASTFQGTGVRGHTGELFF. Written as DNA, the CDR3 is TGTGCCAGTACCTTCCAAGGGACAGGGGTTAGGGGACACACCGGGGAGCTGTTTTTT.

The chain carries TRBV27 and TRBJ1-4; 9 nucleotides match TRBD1. CDR3 length: 15 residues. From germline, CDR1 is MNHEY and CDR2 SMNVEV (reference sequence). V shed 7 bases and J 7 bases; nucleotides not matched to a gene: 10. CDR3 sequence (DNA): TGTGCCAGCACTCAGGGGACAGGGAGGGGTGAAAAACTGTTTTTT. Translation gives CASTQGTGRGEKLFF.

The chain uses TRBV7-8 and TRBJ1-6; perhaps TRBD1 as D (5 bases). CDR3 length equals 13 residues. V lost 4 bases to trimming and J lost 4 bases, with 5 bases between them. Germline V gene data show CDR1 as SGHVS and CDR2 as FQNEAQ. CDR3 protein: CASSSGYNSPLHF. The CDR3 DNA follows: TGTGCCAGCAGCTCAGGGTATAATTCACCCCTCCACTTT.

The rearrangement uses TRBV2 and TRBJ1-6, with 8 bases fitting TRBD1. V shed 6 bases and J 7 bases; nucleotides not matched to a gene: 2. There are 13 residues in the CDR3. Germline CDR1 is SNHLY and CDR2 is FYNNEI. DNA for the CDR3: TGTGCCAGCAGGGGGACAGGAAATTCACCCCTCCACTTT. This codes for CASRGTGNSPLHF.

The chain recombines TRBV19 with TRBJ2-7, with TRBD1 matching 8 bases. The CDR3 runs to 13 residues. Trimming at V came to 3 bases and at J to 3 bases, leaving 1 base not matched to a gene. Germline CDR1 LNHDA, CDR2 SQIVND (reference sequence). The CDR3 DNA reads as TGTGCCAGTAGTATCGACAGGGGCTACGAGCAGTACTTC. As protein: CASSIDRGYEQYF.

This chain links TRBV7-9 with TRBJ1-2; 7 nucleotides line up with TRBD1. Unmatched junction bases numbered 3, after V lost 1 base and J lost 4 bases. CDR1 and CDR2 (germline): SEHNR, FQNEAQ (reference sequence). The CDR3 is 14 amino acids. The CDR3 sequence: CASSLGTGTYGYTF. As DNA, the CDR3 is TGTGCCAGCAGCTTAGGGACAGGCACCTATGGCTACACCTTC.

The CDR3 is CASSPSGVGYEQYF. The CDR3 nucleotides are TGTGCCAGCAGTCCTTCAGGGGTCGGCTACGAGCAGTACTTC. The genes are TRBV9 and TRBJ2-7; maybe TRBD1 (6 bases). Looked up from germline, CDR1 is SGDLS and CDR2 is YYNGEE. The CDR3 spans 14 residues. Trimming removed 5 bases at V and 3 bases at J, with 15 bases between. Using reference TRBV9 and TRBJ2-7 for the parts outside the CDR3, the full variable domain is DSGVTQTPKHLITATGQRVTLRCSPRSGDLSVYWYQQSLDQGLQFLIQYYNGEERAKGNILERFSAQQFPDLHSELNLSSLELGDSALYFCASSPSGVGYEQYFGPGTRLTVT.

The chain combines TRBV2 with TRBJ2-3; a weak D match, TRBD2 (5 bases). Germline lookup yields CDR1 SNHLY and CDR2 FYNNEI. There are 14 residues in the CDR3. Trimming shortened V by 6 bases and J by 2 bases, and 12 bases separated the two germline ends. The CDR3 is CASSPTSSTDTQYF. CDR3 DNA sequence: TGTGCCAGCAGCCCCACTAGTTCCACAGATACGCAGTATTTT.

V gene TRBV2 combines with J gene TRBJ1-6; D call uncertain. The CDR3 runs 15 residues. CDR1 and CDR2 from the germline V gene are SNHLY and FYNNEI. V lost 5 bases and J 4 bases, leaving 12 bases between the germline ends. The CDR3: CASSTGMLYNSPLHF. DNA of the CDR3: TGTGCCAGCAGTACCGGGATGCTTTATAATTCACCCCTCCACTTT.

The rearrangement links TRBV7-9 to TRBJ2-2, with unresolved D. The germline CDR1 and CDR2 sequences are SEHNR and FQNEAQ (reference sequence). With 0 bases removed from V and 4 bases from J, the gap between germline ends came to 18 bases. This CDR3 is built from 18 residues. CDR3 region: CASSLASSPTYGTGELFF. In DNA, the CDR3 is TGTGCCAGCAGCTTAGCCTCTTCCCCAACTTACGGCACCGGGGAGCTGTTTTTT.